These 19 T cell receptor beta chains came from one sample sequenced in a study of neoadjuvant anti-PD-1 for oral cavity cancer. Generated by immunoSEQ multiplex PCR, the TCRdb table keeps only in-frame clones and is missing some. This table holds about 72,000 clones, more than 70% found once. Here the sequenced sample was PBMCs, taken before nivolumab (anti-PD-1) treatment. These receptors all stem from a person aged 40 to 85 with oral cavity squamous cell carcinoma.

The gene calls are TRBV4-1 and TRBJ2-7, with TRBD2 as a possible D gene (5 bases). V lost 0 bases and J 3 bases, leaving 15 bases between the germline ends. From germline, CDR1 is MGHRA and CDR2 YSYEKL. The CDR3 contains 16 residues. In DNA form, the CDR3 reads TGCGCCAGCAGCCAAGATAGTGGGAGTGCGATCTACGAGCAGTACTTC. Protein sequence: CASSQDSGSAIYEQYF.

The chain couples TRBV19 to TRBJ2-1; 10 bases are a match to TRBD2. Germline V gene data show CDR1 as LNHDA and CDR2 as SQIVND (reference sequence). Germline trimming cut 6 bases from V and 9 bases from J; bases unmatched to any gene: 8. The CDR3 consists of 14 residues. The CDR3 is CASRNGLAVREQFF. In DNA, the CDR3 is TGTGCCAGTAGAAACGGACTAGCGGTTCGTGAGCAGTTCTTC.

This clone was observed a few times. V and J are TRBV5-1 and TRBJ2-3, with D unresolved. Germline CDR1 is SGHRS and CDR2 is YFSETQ. V was trimmed by 4 bases and J by 2 bases, leaving 11 bases between them. This CDR3 spans 14 amino acids. The CDR3: CASSLTPYTDTQYF. CDR3 DNA sequence: TGCGCCAGCAGCCTTACACCATACACAGATACGCAGTATTTT.

J is TRBJ1-1 and V is TRBV9, with D hard to call. Trimming stripped 0 bases from V and 2 bases from J, with 8 bases between. Germline CDR1 reads SGDLS; CDR2 reads YYNGEE. The CDR3 runs to 14 residues. CDR3 amino acids: CASSVGVVNTEAFF. CDR3 in DNA: TGTGCCAGCAGCGTAGGAGTAGTTAACACTGAAGCTTTCTTT.

As to this clone: The junction shows a germline mismatch at one end, possibly a read error. The chain carries TRBV7-7 and TRBJ2-1, with D tentatively TRBD1 (7 bases). The CDR3 spans 13 residues. Germline V CDR1 and CDR2: SSHAT, FNYEAQ (reference sequence). CDR3 bases: TGTGCTAGCAGCAGGGGGGAATACAATGAGCAGTTCTTC. Translating it yields CASSRGEYNEQFF.

This chain links TRBV29-1 with TRBJ2-5, with D perhaps TRBD1 or TRBD2 (5 bases each). V gave up 0 bases and J gave up 0 bases, with 11 bases separating them. Germline values: CDR1 SQVTM, CDR2 ANQGSEA. CDR3 length: 15 amino acids. The DNA for the CDR3 is TGCAGCGTTGAAGATCGGGGCCGCAACCAAGAGACCCAGTACTTC. Its protein product is CSVEDRGRNQETQYF.

This rearrangement joins TRBV20-1 to TRBJ1-1; D ambiguous. Germline assignment: CDR1 DFQATT and CDR2 SNEGSKA (reference sequence). CDR3 size: 11 residues. CDR3 DNA: TGCAGCCACCTTGGGAACACTGAAGCTTTCTTT. It specifies CSHLGNTEAFF.

The rearrangement uses TRBV19 and TRBJ2-1; 9 bases match TRBD2. Unmatched junction bases numbered 12, after V lost 4 bases and J lost 8 bases. The germline CDR1 and CDR2 sequences are LNHDA and SQIVND (reference sequence). The CDR3 has 16 amino acids. CDR3 amino acids: CASSSLAGALRDEQFF. The CDR3 bases are TGTGCCAGTAGTAGCTTAGCGGGAGCCCTAAGAGATGAGCAGTTCTTC. Filled out from reference TRBV19 and TRBJ2-1, the complete variable domain reads DGGITQSPKYLFRKEGQNVTLSCEQNLNHDAMYWYRQDPGQGLRLIYYSQIVNDFQKGDIAEGYSVSREKKESFPLTVTSAQKNPTAFYLCASSSLAGALRDEQFFGPGTRLTVL.

This clone is medium-sized in the sample. Other DNA sequences in this sample translate to the same CDR3. CDR3 protein: CASSLAGDQPQHF. The CDR3 DNA sequence: TGCGCCAGCAGCTTGGCAGGGGATCAGCCCCAGCATTTT. V usage is TRBV5-1 and J usage is TRBJ1-5, with D possibly being TRBD1 (6 bases). CDR1 is SGHRS, CDR2 YFSETQ, per germline. This CDR3 is built from 13 residues. V dropped 0 bases and J dropped 5 bases, with 6 bases sitting between them.

The chain has TRBV30 and TRBJ1-2; no clear D gene. This CDR3 has 12 residues. CDR1 and CDR2 from the germline V gene are GTSNPN and SVGIG (reference sequence). Trimming stripped 2 bases from V and 5 bases from J, with 9 bases between. The CDR3 loop is CAWSISDYGYTF. The CDR3 DNA sequence: TGTGCCTGGAGTATTTCAGATTATGGCTACACCTTC.

The chain carries TRBV5-1 and TRBJ2-1; D tentatively fits TRBD1 or TRBD2 (5 bases each). The CDR3 consists of 16 residues. Germline CDR1 and CDR2: SGHRS and YFSETQ. V lost 0 bases, J lost 0 bases, and 10 bases lay in between. Here the CDR3 DNA reads TGCGCCAGCAGCTTGGCCTCGGGGCCCTCCTACAATGAGCAGTTCTTC. Amino acids: CASSLASGPSYNEQFF.

The J gene is TRBJ2-1, the V gene TRBV18; 9 positions agree with TRBD1. Germline CDR1 and CDR2: KGHSH and LQKENI. This CDR3 comprises 12 residues. Trimming cost V 10 bases and J 7 bases; bases outside gene matches: 5. The CDR3 sequence: CATGQGRNEQFF. As DNA, the CDR3 is TGTGCCACCGGACAGGGGAGAAATGAGCAGTTCTTC.

This chain links TRBV6-1 with TRBJ2-7; D assignment may be TRBD1 or TRBD2 (5 bases each). Germline CDR1 is MNHNS and CDR2 is SASEGT. This CDR3 spans 15 amino acids. Trimming stripped 7 bases from V and 4 bases from J, with 20 bases between. The chain's CDR3 is CASIQRGSQGYEQYF. The CDR3 DNA sequence: TGTGCCAGCATCCAACGGGGAAGCCAGGGTTACGAGCAGTACTTC.

The J gene is TRBJ2-7, the V gene TRBV13; D could derive from TRBD1 or TRBD2 (6 bases each). V lost 5 bases and J lost 7, with 15 bases in between. The CDR3 covers 13 residues. Germline V gene data show CDR1 as PRHDT and CDR2 as FYEKMQ (reference sequence). CDR3 amino acids: CASSPMRGREQYF. The CDR3 DNA is TGTGCCAGCAGCCCTATGAGGGGGAGGGAGCAGTACTTC.

This sequence joins TRBV11-3 and TRBJ2-1, with TRBD2 matching 7 bases. The CDR3 totals 15 residues. The V gene's germline CDR1 is SGHNT and CDR2 YENEEA. The V gene end was trimmed by 5 bases and the J gene end by 4 bases; junction bases not matched to a gene: 8. The DNA of the CDR3 is TGTGCCAGCAGCCCAACTAGCGTAGATTACAATGAGCAGTTCTTC. It encodes CASSPTSVDYNEQFF.

The V call is TRBV4-1, the J call TRBJ1-5; D is ambiguous. From germline, CDR1 is MGHRA and CDR2 YSYEKL. V was clipped by 4 bases and J by 2 bases, with 21 bases between them. The CDR3 consists of 18 residues. The CDR3 region is CASSLGRLMGSGNQPQHF. The DNA of the CDR3 is TGCGCCAGCAGCCTAGGAAGGCTTATGGGCAGCGGCAATCAGCCCCAGCATTTT.

J is TRBJ2-1 and V is TRBV5-4, with 9 nucleotides matching TRBD2. The CDR3 spans 14 residues. J gave up 4 bases and V 4 bases, and 3 bases lay outside the gene matches. The germline V gene has CDR1 SGHNT and CDR2 YYREEE (reference sequence). CDR3 in DNA: TGTGCCAGCAGCGTGACTAGCGGATACAATGAGCAGTTCTTC. Its protein product is CASSVTSGYNEQFF.

The chain recombines TRBV6-4 with TRBJ2-1; TRBD1 matches at 9 bases. V gave up 5 bases and J gave up 9 bases; unmatched junction bases: 11. Germline V gives CDR1 MRHNA, CDR2 SNTAGT. This CDR3 region has 15 residues. CDR3 sequence reads: CASSLEGQGSSEQFF. The CDR3 DNA reads TGTGCCAGCAGTTTGGAGGGACAGGGATCAAGTGAGCAGTTCTTC.

The chain recombines TRBV5-1 with TRBJ2-2; D is unclear. From germline, CDR1 is SGHRS and CDR2 YFSETQ. The V end lost 0 bases, the J end lost 0 bases, and 6 bases lay between the germline ends. This CDR3 region has 15 residues. In DNA form, the CDR3 reads TGCGCCAGCAGCTTGGGTCTTTCGAACACCGGGGAGCTGTTTTTT. Translating it yields CASSLGLSNTGELFF.